This T cell receptor beta chain was obtained from a study of blood T cell repertoires in COVID-19. Study details: Collection of acute and convalescent COVID-19 samples took place in the United States, Italy and Spain. T cells, B-cell-depleted T cells, or PBMCs supplied cDNA or gDNA.

In its sample, this clone was seen a few times. As processed by the authors: Nucleated cell counts were estimated from reference gene primer amplification. Data came from immunoSEQ multiplex PCR; TCRdb stores just in-frame clones and leaves some out. The V and J calls and clone size come from that table; D and trimming were worked out from the DNA. The sample has about 320,000 clones, 70% to 90% seen once. Germline V gene data show CDR1 as SGHRS and CDR2 as YFSETQ. This CDR3 is 15 amino acids long. The junction had 8 bases not matched to a gene; V was cut back by 4 bases and J by 10 bases. The TCR was taken from a man younger than 35 who had recovered from COVID-19. V and J are TRBV5-1 and TRBJ1-6; TRBD1 matches at 10 bases. The sample taken for sequencing was peripheral blood. The DNA for the CDR3 is TGCGCCAGCAGCATGACAGGGGGCTTAGGATCACCCCTCCACTTT. As protein: CASSMTGGLGSPLHF.